This T cell receptor (beta chain) was captured in a study of shared clonotypes between healthy human individuals (dated by TCRdb to 2020 to 2022). About the study as a whole: The cohort comprised a couple of women and three men aged 18 to 49 years. Per donor, three plates each were used for CD4 naive and CD4 memory, two for CD8 naive, and one for CD8 memory. To estimate repertoire size and how much clonotypes are shared between individuals, the study performed deep sequencing of blood TCR repertoires from about five healthy adults. To increase sequencing depth and limit assay-specific biases, TCR repertoire library preparation and sequencing were carried out by different laboratories using diverse techniques. Each donor's leukapheresis produced roughly between roughly 0.94 and 9.5 billion PBMCs. Here is what the overall study found, with its caveats: Compared with non-shared clonotypes, clonotypes shared by all four sorted-subset donors had higher generation probabilities. Because the study included only a small number of donors, the genetic and exposure-history diversity represented was limited. Larger estimated clonotype richness was generally found for naive subsets than for memory subsets. Even with the large sequencing depth, rarefaction of the sorted-subset datasets indicated that sequencing was incomplete. When four donors were compared, the shared fraction of clonotypes was roughly 5% for naive CD4, about 4% for naive CD8, 2% to 2.5% for memory CD4, and 0.4% for memory CD8. Sampling was restricted to blood, and TCR repertoires in tissues likely differ from the TCR repertoires found in blood. Pairwise subsampling led to the expectation that sequencing depth would affect the degree of clonotype sharing among donors.

TCR CDR3 regions were amplified from genomic DNA by multiplex PCR using the deep immunoSEQ assay. Extracted genomic DNA from each cell subset was distributed evenly across all wells of several immunoSEQ 96-well plates, and each plate was treated as a replicate. For sorted subsets, about 210 ng of genomic DNA, equivalent to roughly 30,000 T cell genomes, went into each replicate PCR. Purified libraries were quantified with a Qubit 3.0 fluorometer, sized on a Bioanalyzer 2100, and re-quantified with the KAPA Library Quantification kit. A separate single-read 150-cycle Illumina NextSeq 550 flow cell was used to sequence each immunoSEQ 96-well plate. For the original study's pipeline: The immunoSEQ output contained only junctional sequences without quality scores, so filtering could not match that applied to full-length reads. Sequences were annotated with PyIR, a Python wrapper for IgBLAST v1.9, and V/J genes and CDR3 were assigned using IMGT germline references. Reads were removed for weak V/J assignments (E-value above 1e-6), missing CDR3, stop codons, out-of-frame junctions, or ambiguous translated residues. V3J clonotypes were defined by identical inferred V gene, J gene, and CDR3 amino acid sequence. To compute the percentage overlap between repertoires, the number of shared unique clonotypes was divided by the size of the smaller repertoire. Repertoire richness was assessed with RTK rarefaction, the Chao1 estimator, and Recon v2.1 estimates of unobserved clonotypes. For all TCRbeta clonotypes obtained by the gDNA method from several donors, generation probabilities were computed with OLGA. TCRdb limited this immuneACCESS table to in-frame rearrangements with V and J called. A share of clones is missing; checked studies link under half to unresolved V genes, and the rest is unexplained. V, J and clone size reflect that table, while D and trimming were determined from the DNA. Here the sample has hundreds of thousands of clones; approximately 97% occur a single time. Together, the top ten hold around 0.21% of the sample.

CD8 naive samples were obtained by positive selection for CCR7 among CD45RO-negative cells, yielding a CD45RA+CCR7+ population from which TemRA cells were excluded. The donors were healthy, HIV-negative adults who had no recently reported acute infections or vaccinations. Only Caucasian adults living in Nashville, Tennessee, USA were represented among the donors. After blood collection by leukapheresis, PBMCs were isolated using Ficoll-Histopaque density gradient centrifugation and then cryopreserved in the vapor phase of liquid nitrogen. Analytical flow cytometry was used to check the purity and quantity of each magnetically sorted T cell population. Each sorted fraction had its genomic DNA isolated and then quantified by UV absorbance on a Nanodrop 2000c. A word on this clone: Its antigen remains undetermined. One base away there is no much larger clone; base qualities are not given.

The CDR3 measures 11 amino acids from cysteine to phenylalanine. Of the read, only the CDR3 DNA is kept; its 33 bases are in frame from base 1. The germline V gene supplies CDR1 WSHSY and CDR2 SAAADI. V is clipped by 4 bases and J by 5 bases, and the sequence between their germline boundaries is 5 bases long. The sequence joins TRBV10-2 to TRBJ1-1, with no confident D gene call. The specimen sequenced was naive CD8+ T cells sorted from blood. The cell subset or site tag for this specimen amounts to: CD45RA+CCR7+. The receptor was isolated from a man aged 25 to 45 in good health. The CDR3 region reads CASSGGTEAFF. The nucleotides read TGCGCCAGCAGTGGCGGGACTGAAGCTTTCTTT.